This record covers a single T cell receptor beta chain. There is no known antigen for this receptor. No base quality information exists; no much larger clone differs at one position. This specimen's time point label, per the study, means: after dendritic cell vaccination, including at tumor progression/relapse. Selection of patients required sufficient residual fresh-frozen tumor tissue and over two years of available survival data. An isocitrate dehydrogenase mutation was not carried by any of the glioblastoma patients, although molecular status was otherwise variable. PBMC were collected before vaccination, two weeks after the third vaccination, and at tumor progression if progression occurred. Genomic DNA was extracted with the Qiagen DNeasy Blood extraction Kit. The immunoSEQ assay amplified TCRB CDR3 regions from 1.5 to 2.5 micrograms of genomic DNA, or from all available DNA when less than that amount was available. The multiplex PCR relied on 60 forward primers for TCR V beta segments and 13 reverse primers for J beta segments. To estimate reads per starting template, synthetic control templates were spiked into each sample at limiting dilution. Reads of 87 bp were generated by sequencing on the Illumina HiSeq System. The original pipeline was this. PCR and sequencing errors were removed by a nearest neighbor algorithm that merged closely related sequences. TCR overlap was defined as the percentage of unique tumor TCR beta sequences that were also found in the peripheral blood of the same patient. TCRdb re-hosts the immuneACCESS table, in-frame sequences only. Its copies lack some clones; in the studies checked, an unresolved V gene accounts for under half of them, and the cause for the rest is not known. The D gene and trimming were derived from the DNA, and the V and J assignments and clone size from that table. The sample table lists roughly 80,000 clones, around 86% of them with a count of one. The ten top clones hold 2% to 2.5% of the sample.

There are 14 amino acids in the CDR3, from cysteine to phenylalanine inclusive. Only CDR3 DNA is held: 42 bases, read in frame from base 1. CDR1 and CDR2 are drawn from the germline V gene: MNHNS, SASEGT. The V and J ends are trimmed by 6 bases and 7 bases, leaving 18 bases between them. This entry comes from a study of glioma-infiltrating T cells after dendritic cell vaccination (dated by TCRdb to about 2016). In terms of the full investigation: The cohort included 15 or so glioblastoma patients drawn from Phase I and II dendritic cell vaccination trials, of whom 9 were newly diagnosed and 6 had recurrent disease. Each patient got three intradermal injections of the dendritic cell vaccine, spaced at biweekly intervals, in the arm below the axilla. Survival after dendritic cell vaccination was correlated with TCR sequencing metrics, such as TIL content and the overlap between tumor and blood repertoires. To make the vaccine, monocyte-derived dendritic cells were cultured for seven to eight days with IL-4 and GM-CSF and then pulsed overnight with autologous tumor lysate. Autologous tumor lysate-pulsed dendritic cell vaccination was administered to the patients between about 2002 and 2013. Tumor-infiltrating lymphocyte content was quantified and tumor and blood repertoires were compared in dendritic cell-vaccinated glioblastoma patients by deep sequencing of TCR beta CDR3 regions.

The study at large found these results: After dendritic cell vaccination, a higher estimated pretreatment TIL content predicted longer time to progression and longer overall survival. No direct relationship between TCR clonality and survival was found, suggesting a diverse polyclonal response may matter. The cohort was small and heterogeneous, few patients had complete blood and tumor sets, and even fewer had initial-recurrent tumor pairs. The response model built on TCR overlap across three groups was characterized as speculative, with prospective validation still needed.

This sequence uses TRBV6-1 and TRBJ1-1; TRBD1 is possibly the D segment (6 matching bases). The input for sequencing was blood, taken after dendritic cell vaccination. The receptor comes from a human donor with glioblastoma. The DNA reads as follows: TGTGCCAGCAGGCAACAGGGTTCGGGCGGTGAAGCTTTCTTT. Translated, it reads CASRQQGSGGEAFF.